Below, one T cell receptor (beta chain) is given with its context. What this receptor recognizes is not known. No much larger clonotype is one base removed from it; base qualities were not supplied. This sample was taken from a study of shared clonotypes between healthy human individuals (TCRdb year 2020). Looking at the study overall: The cohort included a few men and a couple of women between 18 and 49 years of age. To increase sequencing depth and limit assay-specific biases, different laboratories used diverse techniques to prepare libraries and sequence TCR repertoires. To estimate repertoire size and how much clonotype sharing occurs between individuals, the study deeply sequenced the blood TCR repertoires of five healthy adults. For each donor, three plates each were used for CD4 naive and CD4 memory, two plates were used for CD8 naive, and one plate was used for CD8 memory. Between about 0.9 and 9 billion PBMCs per donor were obtained by leukapheresis.

What the research found in general, with its limitations: Estimated clonotype richness was generally larger for naive than for memory subsets. Higher generation probabilities were observed for clonotypes shared by all four sorted-subset donors than for non-shared clonotypes. Because the study included a small number of donors, the genetic and exposure-history diversity represented was limited. Sampling was limited to blood, and TCR repertoires in tissue likely differ from TCR repertoires in blood. Sharing across a few donors was observed for around 5% of naive CD4, over 3% of naive CD8, over 2% of memory CD4, and around 0.44% of memory CD8 clonotypes. Even with the large sequencing depth, rarefaction of the sorted-subset datasets indicated that sequencing was incomplete. Pairwise subsampling led to the expectation that sequencing depth would affect the degree of clonotype sharing among donors.

V lost 2 bases and J lost 2 bases, and the count of bases not matched to a germline gene is 8. There are 17 amino acids in the CDR3, from cysteine to phenylalanine inclusive. Only the CDR3 part of the read is kept: 51 bases, read in frame from the first base. Reading the germline V gene gives CDR1 SGHRS and CDR2 YFSETQ. Healthy HIV-negative adults with no recently reported acute infections or vaccinations were included as donors. All donors were Caucasian adults living in Nashville, Tennessee, USA. CD4+ T cells were enriched through magnetic negative selection, after which naive cells were positively selected on CD45RA and the remaining negative fraction served as the memory subset. After blood collection by leukapheresis, PBMCs were isolated using Ficoll-Histopaque density gradient centrifugation and then cryopreserved in the vapor phase of liquid nitrogen. Analytical flow cytometry was used to check the purity and quantity of every magnetically sorted T cell population. Each sorted fraction had its genomic DNA isolated and then quantified by UV absorbance on a Nanodrop 2000c.

TCR CDR3 regions were amplified from genomic DNA by multiplex PCR using the deep immunoSEQ assay. For each cell subset, the extracted genomic DNA was distributed evenly across all wells of several immunoSEQ 96-well plates, and each plate served as one replicate. Each replicate PCR for sorted subsets received 200 ng genomic DNA, equal to about 30,000 T cell genomes. The purified libraries were quantified using a Qubit 3.0 fluorometer, sized with a Bioanalyzer 2100, and then quantified again using the KAPA Library Quantification kit. Every immunoSEQ 96-well plate was sequenced on a separate single-read 150-cycle Illumina NextSeq 550 flow cell. The study's processing was this. Because the immunoSEQ output included only junctional sequences and no quality scores, the filtering could not be the same as the filtering used for full-length reads. Sequences were annotated with PyIR, a Python wrapper for IgBLAST v1.9, and V/J genes and CDR3 were assigned using IMGT germline references. Reads were filtered out if the reads had weak V/J assignments (E-value above 1e-6), no CDR3, stop codons, out-of-frame junctions, or ambiguous translated residues. V3J clonotypes were defined by identical inferred V gene, J gene, and CDR3 amino acid sequence. The percentage overlap between two repertoires was calculated by dividing the number of shared unique clonotypes by the size of the smaller repertoire. Richness of each repertoire was evaluated using RTK rarefaction, the Chao1 estimator, and Recon v2.1 estimates of unobserved clonotypes. Generation probabilities for all TCRbeta clonotypes obtained by the gDNA method from a handful of donors were computed using OLGA. TCRdb limited this immuneACCESS table to in-frame rearrangements with V and J called. A share of clones is missing; checked studies link under half to unresolved V genes, and the rest is unexplained. V and J calls and clone size are as listed in that table; D and trimming were resolved from the DNA. This sample comprises about 2 million clones, 85% to 95% of them detected only once. Under 0.15% of the sample is in the top ten clones.

The chain joins TRBV5-1 to TRBJ2-3, with 10 junctional bases fitting TRBD2. This sequence originates from a man in his late teens or twenties in good health. The sample taken for sequencing was naive CD4+ T cells sorted from blood. Sample cell subset or site, as interpreted from the label and publication: CD45RA+ positively selected. The sequenced DNA: TGCGCCAGCAGCTTATACCGAGCGGGAGGGGTCACAGATACGCAGTATTTT. The resulting protein is CASSLYRAGGVTDTQYF.